Described below is a single T cell receptor (beta chain) sequence and its context. What it recognizes is unknown. The entry originates in a study of cytomegalovirus exposure and HLA in healthy donors. Findings and limits, study-wide: TCR beta V segments were, for the most part, productive about 87% or about 30% of the time in an earlier analysis. As a later analysis revealed, most CMV-associated TCR beta chains appeared HLA-restricted.

Researchers ran the PCR with 60 Vbeta and 13 Jbeta primers. Sequenced by immunoSEQ multiplex PCR; TCRdb stores in-frame clones only, minus some. The sample carries tens of thousands of clones, approximately 80% recorded once. This CDR3 has 15 residues. The germline V gene encodes CDR1 SEHNR and CDR2 FQNEAQ (reference sequence). Trimming removed 4 bases from V and 7 bases from J; junction bases left unmatched: 11. The J gene is TRBJ1-2, the V gene TRBV7-9, with TRBD1 matching 8 bases. Sequencing was carried out using PBMCs. This receptor was taken from a man aged 25-45 years in good health and CMV-seronegative. CDR3: CASSSPQGARGGYTF. In DNA form, the CDR3 reads TGTGCCAGCAGCTCTCCTCAGGGGGCACGGGGTGGCTACACCTTC.